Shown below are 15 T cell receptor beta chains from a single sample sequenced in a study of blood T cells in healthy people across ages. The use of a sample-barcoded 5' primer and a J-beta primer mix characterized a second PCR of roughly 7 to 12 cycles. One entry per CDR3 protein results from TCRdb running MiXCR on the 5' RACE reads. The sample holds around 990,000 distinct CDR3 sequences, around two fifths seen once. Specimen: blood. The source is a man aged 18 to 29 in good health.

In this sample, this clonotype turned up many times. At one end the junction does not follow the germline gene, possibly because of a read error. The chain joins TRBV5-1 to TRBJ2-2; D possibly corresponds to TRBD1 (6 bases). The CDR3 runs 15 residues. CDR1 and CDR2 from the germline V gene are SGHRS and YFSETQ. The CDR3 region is CASSLGAGNTGELFF. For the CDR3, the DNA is TGTGCCAGCAGCTTGGGGGCCGGTAACACCGGGGAGCTGTTTTTT.

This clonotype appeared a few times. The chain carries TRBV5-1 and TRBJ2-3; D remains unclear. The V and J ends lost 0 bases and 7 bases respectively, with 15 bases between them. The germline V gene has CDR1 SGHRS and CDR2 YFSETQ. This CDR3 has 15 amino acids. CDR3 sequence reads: CASSLDTEKSNTQYF. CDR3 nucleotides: TGCGCCAGCAGCTTGGATACAGAAAAGTCAAATACGCAGTATTTT.

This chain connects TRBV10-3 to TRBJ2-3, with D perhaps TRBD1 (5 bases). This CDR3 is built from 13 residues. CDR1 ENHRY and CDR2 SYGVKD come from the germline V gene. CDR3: CAFGALSTDTQYF. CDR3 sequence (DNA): TGTGCTTTTGGGGCCCTTAGCACAGATACGCAGTATTTT.

The CDR3 nucleotides read TGTGCCAGCAGCTTTTCTCCCCTCAACAGTGGCTACACCTTC. Its translation is CASSFSPLNSGYTF. The V call is TRBV7-2, the J call TRBJ1-2; D is uncertain. This CDR3 has 14 residues. CDR1 and CDR2 from the germline V gene are SGHTA and FQGNSA. Trimming took off 3 bases at V and 7 bases at J, with 15 bases between the two ends.

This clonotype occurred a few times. In nucleotides, the CDR3 is TGTGCCAGCAGCGCATTCGCGACAGCTGTTAATGAAAAACTGTTTTTT. It is translated as CASSAFATAVNEKLFF. V gene TRBV9 combines with J gene TRBJ1-4, with D possibly being TRBD1 (5 bases). V gave up 3 bases and J gave up 4 bases, with 16 bases separating them. CDR1 is SGDLS and CDR2 is YYNGEE in the germline V gene. The CDR3 is 16 residues long.

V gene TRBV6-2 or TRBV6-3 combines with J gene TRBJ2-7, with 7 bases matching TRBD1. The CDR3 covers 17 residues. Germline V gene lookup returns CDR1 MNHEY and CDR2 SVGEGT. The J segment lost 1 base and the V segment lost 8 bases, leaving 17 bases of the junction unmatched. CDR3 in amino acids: CASSLSGGMSRSYEQYF. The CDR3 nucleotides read TGTGCCAGCTCGCTATCAGGGGGAATGAGTCGGTCCTACGAGCAGTACTTC.

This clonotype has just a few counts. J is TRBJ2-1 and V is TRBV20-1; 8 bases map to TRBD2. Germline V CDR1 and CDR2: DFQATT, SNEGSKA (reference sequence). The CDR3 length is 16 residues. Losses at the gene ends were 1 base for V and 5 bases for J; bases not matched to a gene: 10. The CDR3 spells CSARGGRAGANNEQFF. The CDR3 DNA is TGCAGTGCTAGAGGGGGGCGAGCGGGGGCTAACAATGAGCAGTTCTTC.

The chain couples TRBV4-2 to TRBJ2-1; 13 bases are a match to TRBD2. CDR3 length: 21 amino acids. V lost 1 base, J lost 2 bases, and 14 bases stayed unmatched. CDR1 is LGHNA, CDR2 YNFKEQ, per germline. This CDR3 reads CASSQAASGTSGEVTYNEQFF. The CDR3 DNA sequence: TGTGCCAGCAGCCAAGCAGCTTCCGGGACTAGCGGGGAAGTCACCTACAATGAGCAGTTCTTC.

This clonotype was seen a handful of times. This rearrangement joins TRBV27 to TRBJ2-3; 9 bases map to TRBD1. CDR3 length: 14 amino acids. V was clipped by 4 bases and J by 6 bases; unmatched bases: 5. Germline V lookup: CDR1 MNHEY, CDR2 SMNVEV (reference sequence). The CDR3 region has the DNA TGTGCCAGCAGTTGGGACAGGGTTACGGATACGCAGTATTTT. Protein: CASSWDRVTDTQYF.

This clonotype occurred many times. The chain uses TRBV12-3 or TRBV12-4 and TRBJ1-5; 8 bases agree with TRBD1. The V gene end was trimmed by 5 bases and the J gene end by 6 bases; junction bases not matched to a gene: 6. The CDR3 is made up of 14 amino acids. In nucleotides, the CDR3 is TGTGCCAGCAGTAGAACAGGGGGGGGTCAGCCCCAGCATTTT. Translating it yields CASSRTGGGQPQHF.

The CDR3 protein is CASSLWFNNEQFF. As DNA, the CDR3 is TGTGCCAGCAGCTTATGGTTTAACAATGAGCAGTTCTTC. J is TRBJ2-1 and V is TRBV7-2, with no clear D. Germline values: CDR1 SGHTA, CDR2 FQGNSA. This CDR3 region has 13 residues. V lost 2 bases to trimming and J lost 5 bases, with 7 bases between them. Looking up the rest from reference TRBV7-2 and TRBJ2-1 gives the full variable domain: GAGVSQSPSNKVTEKGKDVELRCDPISGHTALYWYRQSLGQGLEFLIYFQGNSAPDKSGLPSDRFSAERTGGSVSTLTIQRTQQEDSAVYLCASSLWFNNEQFFGPGTRLTVL.

The CDR3 is CASSRLDRGRNEQFF. Written as DNA, the CDR3 is TGTGCCAGCAGTAGATTGGACAGGGGGCGTAATGAGCAGTTCTTC. The V call is TRBV27, the J call TRBJ2-1; 11 bases map to TRBD1. V shed 5 bases and J 7 bases; nucleotides not matched to a gene: 7. The germline CDR1 and CDR2 sequences are MNHEY and SMNVEV (reference sequence). This CDR3 region has 15 residues.

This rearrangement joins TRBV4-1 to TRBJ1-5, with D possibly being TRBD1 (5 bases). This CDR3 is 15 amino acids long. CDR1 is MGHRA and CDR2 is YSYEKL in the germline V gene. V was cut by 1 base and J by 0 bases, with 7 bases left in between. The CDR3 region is CASSQGQTSNQPQHF. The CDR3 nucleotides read TGCGCCAGCAGCCAAGGACAGACTAGCAATCAGCCCCAGCATTTT.

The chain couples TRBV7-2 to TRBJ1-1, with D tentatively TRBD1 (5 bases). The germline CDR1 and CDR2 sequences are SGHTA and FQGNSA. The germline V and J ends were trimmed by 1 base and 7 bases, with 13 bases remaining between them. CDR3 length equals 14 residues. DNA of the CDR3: TGTGCCAGCAGCTTAGAGGTGTGGGGCAGTGAAGCTTTCTTT. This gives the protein CASSLEVWGSEAFF.

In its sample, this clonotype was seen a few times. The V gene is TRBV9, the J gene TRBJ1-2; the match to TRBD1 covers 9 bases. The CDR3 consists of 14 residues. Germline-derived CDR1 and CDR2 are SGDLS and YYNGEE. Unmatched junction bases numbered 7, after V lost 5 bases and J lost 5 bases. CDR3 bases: TGTGCCAGCAGGGCCGGGACAGGGAGATATGGCTACACCTTC. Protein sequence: CASRAGTGRYGYTF.